The 24 T cell receptor beta chains listed next were all sequenced from one sample in a study of T cells after yellow fever vaccination. Each CDR3 protein is one row after TCRdb ran MiXCR on the 5' RACE reads. The sample gives 400,000 to 650,000 distinct CDR3 sequences, 20% to 25% of which show up once; approximately 15% is in the top ten. Source: PBMCs, taken about 21 days after the first yellow fever vaccination. These receptor sequences come from a man aged 18 to 29 who received the YFV17D yellow fever vaccine.

The chain carries TRBV7-9 and TRBJ1-2; D unresolved. V lost 3 bases, J lost 4 bases, and 18 bases lay in between. The CDR3 has 16 amino acids. Per germline, CDR1 SEHNR and CDR2 FQNEAQ (reference sequence). The CDR3 loop is CASSFGTGGVGYGYTF. CDR3 DNA: TGTGCCAGCAGCTTCGGCACGGGCGGTGTTGGCTATGGCTACACCTTC. Full variable domain (remainder filled in from reference TRBV7-9 and TRBJ1-2): DTGVSQNPRHKITKRGQNVTFRCDPISEHNRLYWYRQTLGQGPEFLTYFQNEAQLEKSRLLSDRFSAERPKGSFSTLEIQRTEQGDSAMYLCASSFGTGGVGYGYTFGSGTRLTVV.

The chain links TRBV6-5 to TRBJ1-5; 7 bases map to TRBD1. The germline gives CDR1 MNHEY, CDR2 SVGAGI. V lost 3 bases, J lost 3 bases, and 2 bases stayed unmatched. CDR3 length equals 14 residues. As DNA, the CDR3 is TGTGCCAGCAGTTATGACAGGGCCAATCAGCCCCAGCATTTT. The encoded protein is CASSYDRANQPQHF.

J is TRBJ1-5 and V is TRBV19; D is uncertain. The germline gives CDR1 LNHDA, CDR2 SQIVND (reference sequence). This CDR3 has 12 residues. V lost 4 bases to trimming and J lost 11 bases, with 12 bases between them. The CDR3 bases are TGTGCCAGTAGTACCCCCTACGGGTCCCAGCATTTT. Protein: CASSTPYGSQHF.

The gene calls are TRBV24-1 and TRBJ2-3, with D possibly matching TRBD2 (6 bases). The CDR3 runs 13 residues. V was clipped by 7 bases and J by 12 bases, with 19 bases between them. The V gene's germline CDR1 is KGHDR and CDR2 SFDVKD. The CDR3 region is CATSEKGTEIQYF. The CDR3 bases are TGTGCCACCAGCGAAAAGGGGACTGAGATTCAGTATTTT.

This clonotype occurred a few times. This rearrangement joins TRBV29-1 to TRBJ2-3, with no clear D. Germline-derived CDR1 and CDR2 are SQVTM and ANQGSEA. V lost 0 bases, J lost 3 bases, and 10 bases lay in between. This CDR3 contains 14 residues. CDR3 bases: TGCAGCGTTGAAGATCGTGGTTGGACAGATACGCAGTATTTT. Its protein is CSVEDRGWTDTQYF.

The chain links TRBV12-3 or TRBV12-4 to TRBJ1-2; D ambiguous. V lost 6 bases and J lost 2, with 10 bases in between. The CDR3 is made up of 13 amino acids. CDR3 in DNA: TGTGCCAGCAGCCCCCGACGGAACTATGGCTACACCTTC. Translating it yields CASSPRRNYGYTF.

The rearrangement joins TRBV6-5 to TRBJ1-5; possibly TRBD1 for D (6 bases). Germline loops: CDR1 MNHEY, CDR2 SVGAGI. The CDR3 extends over 18 amino acids. Trimming took off 2 bases at V and 0 bases at J, with 17 bases between the two ends. The CDR3: CASSYPRRTAYSNQPQHF. CDR3 in DNA: TGTGCCAGCAGTTACCCGCGACGGACAGCATATAGCAATCAGCCCCAGCATTTT.

The gene calls are TRBV12-3 or TRBV12-4 and TRBJ2-5, with D perhaps TRBD1 or TRBD2 (5 bases each). The germline V and J ends were trimmed by 3 bases and 5 bases, with 19 bases remaining between them. CDR3 length: 16 residues. The CDR3 spells CASSFNDGAAEETQYF. Written as DNA, the CDR3 is TGTGCCAGCAGTTTTAACGACGGGGCAGCCGAGGAGACCCAGTACTTC.

This clonotype has just a few counts. The chain joins TRBV5-6 to TRBJ2-3, with D possibly called TRBD1 or TRBD2 (5 bases each). CDR1 SGHDT and CDR2 YYEEEE come from the germline V gene. The CDR3 length is 15 residues. V was pared by 3 bases and J by 6 bases, with 17 bases between. DNA for the CDR3: TGTGCCAGCAGCTGGGGACCGACCCTCAGGGATACGCAGTATTTT. The encoded protein is CASSWGPTLRDTQYF.

A note on this clonotype: A clone one base away is much larger, so this may be a read error. The chain couples TRBV3-1 to TRBJ1-1, with a possible D match to TRBD1 (5 bases). Germline CDR1 LGHDT, CDR2 YNNKEL (reference sequence). The CDR3 contains 14 residues. The CDR3 loop reads CASGGAGSNTEDFF. The CDR3 DNA follows: TGTGCCAGCGGCGGGGCAGGGTCGAACACTGAAGATTTCTTT.

Many counts were recorded for this clonotype. CDR3 DNA sequence: TGTGCCAGCAGCCAAGATTCCCTTCTCAATGAGCAGTTCTTC. It is translated as CASSQDSLLNEQFF. V usage is TRBV4-2 and J usage is TRBJ2-1; D ambiguous. Germline V gene lookup returns CDR1 LGHNA and CDR2 YNFKEQ. This CDR3 has 14 amino acids. The ends were cut back, 0 bases at V and 6 bases at J, with 9 bases in the middle.

This clonotype was observed a few times. This rearrangement joins TRBV11-2 to TRBJ1-6; D possibly corresponds to TRBD1 (5 bases). Trimming left V 7 bases short and J 10 bases short, with 11 bases between. The germline CDR1 and CDR2 sequences are SGHAT and FQNNGV. This CDR3 comprises 12 residues. CDR3 sequence: CASTRDGSPLHF. The CDR3 DNA follows: TGTGCCAGCACCCGGGACGGCTCACCCCTCCACTTT.

The chain couples TRBV4-1 to TRBJ2-1; D uncertain. CDR1 is MGHRA, CDR2 YSYEKL, per germline. The CDR3 contains 18 residues. V lost 0 bases to trimming and J lost 5 bases, with 20 bases between them. For the CDR3, the DNA is TGCGCCAGCAGCCAAGATGGCGAGGATACCCTATCGGACAATGAGCAGTTCTTC. It yields the protein CASSQDGEDTLSDNEQFF.

This clonotype appeared many times. The J gene is TRBJ2-1, the V gene TRBV6-2 or TRBV6-3; the match to TRBD1 covers 7 bases. This CDR3 region has 13 residues. The germline CDR1 and CDR2 sequences are MNHEY and SVGEGT. V dropped 10 bases and J dropped 4; count of bases not matched to a gene: 7. The CDR3 is CAISGTEYNEQFF. The CDR3 DNA is TGTGCCATATCCGGGACAGAATACAATGAGCAGTTCTTC.

This clonotype was recorded a few times. The chain recombines TRBV4-3 with TRBJ1-4; D might be TRBD1 (5 bases). Germline-derived CDR1 and CDR2 are LGHNA and YSLEER. Between the trimmed V and J ends, which lost 0 bases and 8 bases, there was a span of 16 bases. This CDR3 is 16 amino acids long. Written as DNA, the CDR3 is TGCGCCAGCAGCCAAGAGGTCGACTCACGGGGCGAAAAACTGTTTTTT. Its translation is CASSQEVDSRGEKLFF.

This clonotype turned up a few times. The V gene is TRBV27, the J gene TRBJ1-2; a weak D match, TRBD1 (5 bases). The CDR3 runs to 14 residues. Germline-derived CDR1 and CDR2 are MNHEY and SMNVEV (reference sequence). V was shortened by 0 bases and J by 7 bases, with 12 bases between the two germline ends. CDR3 nucleotide sequence: TGTGCCAGCAGTTTATCAAATCAGGGAGTTGGCTACACCTTC. Residues: CASSLSNQGVGYTF.

V and J are TRBV5-6 and TRBJ2-7; D unresolved. Trimming removed 2 bases at V and 6 bases at J, with 12 bases between. Germline values: CDR1 SGHDT, CDR2 YYEEEE. The CDR3 runs 13 residues. The CDR3 DNA reads as TGTGCCAGCAGCTTCTCTACACGAGCCGAGCAGTACGTC. Its translation is CASSFSTRAEQYV.

This clonotype was found many times. The chain links TRBV7-2 to TRBJ2-1, with no clear D. Trimming took 1 base from V and 0 from J, leaving 7 bases between them. Germline V gives CDR1 SGHTA, CDR2 FQGNSA. This CDR3 spans 15 amino acids. CDR3 in DNA: TGTGCCAGCAGCTTAGAGGTTTTCTCCTACAATGAGCAGTTCTTC. This gives the protein CASSLEVFSYNEQFF.

This sequence joins TRBV7-8 and TRBJ2-2; TRBD2 aligns across 7 bases. Germline CDR1 is SGHVS and CDR2 is FQNEAQ. The length of the CDR3 is 15 residues. V lost 4 bases, J lost 0 bases, and 2 bases stayed unmatched. The CDR3 nucleotides are TGTGCCAGCAGCTGGACTAGAACGAACACCGGGGAGCTGTTTTTT. It is translated as CASSWTRTNTGELFF.

The chain is built from TRBV12-3 or TRBV12-4 and TRBJ2-2, with 7 nucleotides matching TRBD2. V was pared by 4 bases and J by 0 bases, with 2 bases of the junction left unmatched. CDR3 length: 15 residues. CDR3 sequence reads: CASSSLAPNTGELFF. The CDR3 nucleotides are TGTGCCAGCAGTTCACTAGCGCCGAACACCGGGGAGCTGTTTTTT.

This chain connects TRBV5-1 to TRBJ1-1; TRBD1 matches 9 bases. V shed 4 bases and J 5 bases; nucleotides not matched to a gene: 9. Germline-derived CDR1 and CDR2 are SGHRS and YFSETQ. This CDR3 spans 15 amino acids. CDR3 sequence reads: CASSMGQGGGTEAFF. For the CDR3, the DNA is TGCGCCAGCAGCATGGGACAGGGAGGAGGAACTGAAGCTTTCTTT.

The sample holds a few counts of this clonotype. The rearrangement joins TRBV12-3 or TRBV12-4 to TRBJ2-2, with D tentatively TRBD1 (5 bases). CDR3 length: 16 residues. V was shortened by 6 bases and J by 1 base, with 15 bases between the two germline ends. The CDR3 here is CASSPLTGMNTGELFF. For the CDR3, the DNA is TGTGCCAGCAGCCCTCTTACAGGCATGAACACCGGGGAGCTGTTTTTT.

The rearrangement joins TRBV7-8 to TRBJ2-5, with D unclear. V lost 6 bases and J 0 bases, leaving 14 bases between the germline ends. Germline-derived CDR1 and CDR2 are SGHVS and FQNEAQ. The CDR3 extends over 15 amino acids. CDR3 nucleotides: TGTGCCAGCAGGTTACCGACCCGGTACCAAGAGACCCAGTACTTC. Translation: CASRLPTRYQETQYF.

The gene calls are TRBV7-2 and TRBJ2-1; the D call may be TRBD1 or TRBD2 (5 bases each). CDR3 length equals 14 residues. Germline lookup yields CDR1 SGHTA and CDR2 FQGNSA. V was clipped by 5 bases and J by 5 bases, with 13 bases between them. The CDR3 here is CASSNSRGHNEQFF. Written as DNA, the CDR3 is TGTGCCAGCAGCAATTCTAGGGGACACAATGAGCAGTTCTTC.